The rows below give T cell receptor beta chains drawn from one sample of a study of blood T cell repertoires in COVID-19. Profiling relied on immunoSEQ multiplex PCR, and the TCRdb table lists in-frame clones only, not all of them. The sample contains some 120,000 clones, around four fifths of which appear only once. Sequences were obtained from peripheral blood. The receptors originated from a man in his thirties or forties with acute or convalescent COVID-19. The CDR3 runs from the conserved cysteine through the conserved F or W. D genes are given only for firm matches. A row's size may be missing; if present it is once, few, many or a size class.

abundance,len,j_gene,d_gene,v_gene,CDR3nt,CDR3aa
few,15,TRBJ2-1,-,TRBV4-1,TGCGCCAGCAGCCCTACACCGGACACCTACAATGAGCAGTTCTTC,CASSPTPDTYNEQFF
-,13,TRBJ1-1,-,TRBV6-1,TGTGCCAGCAGTGAATCGGGGGACACTGAAGCTTTCTTT,CASSESGDTEAFF
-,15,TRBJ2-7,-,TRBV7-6,TGTGCCAGCAGCTTAGGGGGGCGCCCCGCCTACGAGCAGTACTTC,CASSLGGRPAYEQYF
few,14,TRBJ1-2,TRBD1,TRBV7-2,TGTGCCAGCAGCTCCCAGGGGGGTCCCTATGGCTACACCTTC,CASSSQGGPYGYTF
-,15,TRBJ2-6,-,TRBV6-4,TGTGCCAGCACAGAGGGGGGGCCCGGGGCCAACGTCCTGACTTTC,CASTEGGPGANVLTF
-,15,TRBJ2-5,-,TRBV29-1,TGCAGCGTTGAAGGGGCAGGGCACATGTGGGAGACCCAGTACTTC,CSVEGAGHMWETQYF
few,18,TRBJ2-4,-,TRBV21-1,TGTGCCAGCCTTCCGGGACTAGCGGGAGGGATGGCCAAAAACATTCAGTACTTC,CASLPGLAGGMAKNIQYF
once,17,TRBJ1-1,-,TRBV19,TGTGCCAGTAGTATTATGACAGGCAGAAGGGGGAACACTGAAGCTTTCTTT,CASSIMTGRRGNTEAFF
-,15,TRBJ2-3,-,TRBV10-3,TGTGCCATCAGTGACGGGGGCGCCGGGGGGGATACGCAGTATTTT,CAISDGGAGGDTQYF
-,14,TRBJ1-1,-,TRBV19,TGTGCCAGTAGTATCTCCGGAGCGGGCACTGAAGCTTTCTTT,CASSISGAGTEAFF